What follows is one TCR beta chain and its context. Its antigen is unidentified. There are 12 residues in the CDR3. V lost 5 bases and J lost 10; bases outside the gene matches: 8. CDR1 is SGHAT and CDR2 is FQNNGV in the germline V gene. Donors, without exception, were Caucasian adults residing in Nashville, Tennessee. From CD4+ cells came CD45RA+ naive and CD45RA-negative memory subsets. When replicate PCRs were run on sorted subsets, they used about 220 ng DNA, about 30,000 T cell genomes. Profiled with immunoSEQ multiplex PCR; TCRdb holds only in-frame clones, not every one. The data show approximately 2,000,000 clones, roughly 90% seen once. The source of the sample is a study of shared clonotypes between healthy human individuals. General study findings and limits: Sharing across several donors was seen in 4% to 5.5% of naive CD4 clonotypes.

The TCR originated in a man between 18 and 29 years old in good health. Some clones in this sample may be carry-over from other donors' samples. The specimen sequenced was naive CD4+ T cells from PBMCs. The subset denotes: CD45RA+ positively selected. This chain links TRBV11-2 with TRBJ2-7, with 7 positions matching TRBD1. In nucleotides, the CDR3 is TGTGCCAGCAGCACAGGGGTTGGGGTTCAGTACTTC. Its translation: CASSTGVGVQYF.